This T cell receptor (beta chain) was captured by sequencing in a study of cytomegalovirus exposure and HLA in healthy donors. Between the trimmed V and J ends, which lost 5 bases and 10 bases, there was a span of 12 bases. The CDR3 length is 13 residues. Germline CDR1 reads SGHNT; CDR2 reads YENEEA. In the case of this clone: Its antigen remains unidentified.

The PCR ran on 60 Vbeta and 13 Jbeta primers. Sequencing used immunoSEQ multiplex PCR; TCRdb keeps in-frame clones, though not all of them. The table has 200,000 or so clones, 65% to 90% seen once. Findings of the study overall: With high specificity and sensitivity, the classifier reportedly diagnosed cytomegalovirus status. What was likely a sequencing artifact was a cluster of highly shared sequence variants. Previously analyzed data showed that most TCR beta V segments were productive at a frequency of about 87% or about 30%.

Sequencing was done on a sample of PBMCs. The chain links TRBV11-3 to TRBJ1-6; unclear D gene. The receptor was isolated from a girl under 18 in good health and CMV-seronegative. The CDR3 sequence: CASSERERSPLHF. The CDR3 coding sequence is TGTGCCAGCAGCGAGAGGGAAAGGTCACCCCTCCACTTT.